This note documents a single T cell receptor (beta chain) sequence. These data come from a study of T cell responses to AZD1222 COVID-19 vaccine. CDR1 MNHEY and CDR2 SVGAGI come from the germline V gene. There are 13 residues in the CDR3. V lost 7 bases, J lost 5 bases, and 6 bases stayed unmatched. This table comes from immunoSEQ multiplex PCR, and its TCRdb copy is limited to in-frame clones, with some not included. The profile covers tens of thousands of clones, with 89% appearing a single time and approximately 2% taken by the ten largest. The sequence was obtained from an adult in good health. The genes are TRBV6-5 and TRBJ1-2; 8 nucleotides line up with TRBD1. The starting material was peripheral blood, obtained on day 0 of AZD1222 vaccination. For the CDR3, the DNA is TGTGCCAGCATGCGGCAGGGGGCATATGGCTACACCTTC. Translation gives CASMRQGAYGYTF.